This TCR beta chain was captured in a study of fetal regulatory T cell absence and autoimmunity. Study information: IPEX patients had exocrine pancreas autoimmunity without clinical diabetes.

Details on this clone: Its antigen is not known.

The survey-level immunoSEQ assay was used. Sequenced by immunoSEQ multiplex PCR; TCRdb stores in-frame clones only, minus some. Among roughly 95,000 clones, around 72% were seen once, and the ten largest hold 2%. There are 12 residues in the CDR3. From germline, CDR1 is SGHRS and CDR2 YFSETQ. J gave up 4 bases and V 4 bases, and 2 bases lay outside the gene matches. General study findings and limits: The oligoclonal enrichment was interpreted as supporting antigen-driven pancreatic autoimmunity before birth in IPEX syndrome.

Sequenced input: pancreas tissue. The clonotype was recovered from a male donor with IPEX syndrome. The chain combines TRBV5-1 with TRBJ2-7, with 7 bases lining up with TRBD1. The CDR3 loop reads CASSLTGYEQYF. The CDR3 DNA reads TGCGCCAGCAGCCTGACAGGGTACGAGCAGTACTTC. Using reference TRBV5-1 and TRBJ2-7 for the parts outside the CDR3, the full variable domain is KAGVTQTPRYLIKTRGQQVTLSCSPISGHRSVSWYQQTPGQGLQFLFEYFSETQRNKGNFPGRFSGRQFSNSRSEMNVSTLELGDSALYLCASSLTGYEQYFGPGTRLTVT.